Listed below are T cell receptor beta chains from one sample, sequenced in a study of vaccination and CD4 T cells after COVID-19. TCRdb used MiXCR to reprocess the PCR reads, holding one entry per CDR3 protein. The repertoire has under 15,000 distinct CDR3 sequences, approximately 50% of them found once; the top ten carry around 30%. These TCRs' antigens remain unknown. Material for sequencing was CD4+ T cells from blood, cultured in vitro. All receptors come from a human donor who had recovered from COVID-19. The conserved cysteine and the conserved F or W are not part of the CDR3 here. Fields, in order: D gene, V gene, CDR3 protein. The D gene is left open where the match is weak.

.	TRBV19	ASSIGSRGSNQPQH
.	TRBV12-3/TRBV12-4	ASSLYMVRDTEAF
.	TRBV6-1	ASSTTGLGGNTIY
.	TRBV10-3	AISEFLENYGYT
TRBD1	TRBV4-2	ASSQEGDRGPRAF
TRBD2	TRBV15	ATSREAGKGTDTQY
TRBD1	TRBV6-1	ASRDRGNPADTQY
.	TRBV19	ASSTLGGSNQPQH
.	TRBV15	ATSRDSGSGNTIY
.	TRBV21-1	ASSKVRLAGGVEGSYNEQF
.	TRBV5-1	ASSPRRDLGSEAF
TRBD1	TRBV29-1	SARTGASGANVLT
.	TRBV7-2	ASRATPNTEAF
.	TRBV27	ASSFQTGNTGELF
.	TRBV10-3	AISHRDINYGYT
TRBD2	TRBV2	ASNKVAGDVDEQF
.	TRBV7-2	ASSLGGSKDTQY
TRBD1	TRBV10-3	ASTGQGSYEQY
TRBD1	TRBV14	ASSQRRGQGYT
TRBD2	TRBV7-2	ASSLERGRAGELF
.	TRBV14	ASSQGILRGGKYEQY
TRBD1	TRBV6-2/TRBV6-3	ASSYYGTVVETQY
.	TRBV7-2	ASSRPRGQAF
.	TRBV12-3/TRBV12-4	ASSFAGKQPQH
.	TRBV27	ASSLRTVNTEAF
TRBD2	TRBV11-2	ASSSLAGVGDTQY
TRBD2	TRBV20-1	SGDTSGRGNEQF
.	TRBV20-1	SALRLGAF
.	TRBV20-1	SASPILAEQY
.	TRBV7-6	ASSLGRDILSTGELF
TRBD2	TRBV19	ASSSWTSTSYNEQF